A selection of T cell receptor beta chains follows, all from one sample in a study of PD-L1 blockade in urothelial cancer. Using immunoSEQ multiplex PCR, the repertoire was profiled, and TCRdb retains in-frame clones only, with some absent. The sample lists 45,000 to 50,000 clones, approximately 78% occurring once. The sequences come from PBMCs, collected around atezolizumab (anti-PD-L1) treatment. All receptors come from a man aged 45-65 years with urothelial cancer. Both conserved end residues are trimmed from each CDR3. Fields, in order: D gene, V gene, CDR3 protein. The D gene is left open where the match is weak.

>NA|TRBV29-1
SARGGANEQF
>TRBD1|TRBV29-1
RGVGTNRGRSYEQY
>TRBD1|TRBV2
ASRGDRAPLH
>NA|TRBV12-5
ASTGREETQY
>NA|TRBV5-1
ASSNGGEKLF
>NA|TRBV6-5
ASSAHGASYGYT
>TRBD1|TRBV25-1
ASRDGGQGETQY
>NA|TRBV30
AWSPLARATEAF
>NA|TRBV6-5
ASSYSRAGIPY
>TRBD1|TRBV7-9
ASSQDRGRRREKLF
>NA|TRBV19
ASSSQAGGGQPQH
>NA|TRBV19
ASSIGGRGTIY
>TRBD2|TRBV11-2
ASSPRGERPLAGETQY
>NA|TRBV19
ASMDYAGTEAF
>TRBD2|TRBV5-6
ASSLGLAGVLGRELF
>TRBD2|TRBV2
ASSEALAGDTQY
>TRBD1|TRBV27
ASGSTGGSYEQY
>TRBD1|TRBV19
ASSTPRRGRGYQPQH
>NA|TRBV19
ASSIDSRGYEQY
>TRBD2|TRBV11-2
ATKTSGGAGTQY
>TRBD1|TRBV9
ASSVEGGAYTQY
>NA|TRBV7-2
ASSLAGLGTYEQY
>NA|TRBV2
ASRSNRGGGPYNEQF
>NA|TRBV12-5
ASGLGPAAGELF
>NA|TRBV5-1
ASNGDTEAF
>NA|TRBV2
ASSESPLGQLNTGELF
>TRBD2|TRBV5-4
ASSPGTSPEQY
>TRBD1|TRBV5-4
ASSSPQGENIQY
>NA|TRBV2
ASERDAYNEQF
>NA|TRBV7-8
ASSFLQGAMNTEAF
>NA|TRBV10-3
AIAPEDRNTEAF
>TRBD1|TRBV5-1
ASSLDGTDPNFSAGNTIY
>NA|TRBV4-1
ASSQDVDNEKLF
>NA|TRBV10-2
ASRMGGPDQPQH
>TRBD1|TRBV19
ASTQDRGSNEQF
>NA|TRBV29-1
SVDLDGDTQY
>NA|TRBV5-8
ASSSETESNQPQH
>TRBD2|TRBV7-9
ASSSPNLAGGYNEQF
>TRBD2|TRBV27
ASSLIASGTNEQF
>TRBD1|TRBV5-1
ASRLATGLGETQY
>TRBD2|TRBV7-6
ASSLASGRGGYSYNEQF
>NA|TRBV12-5
ASGLQGNYGYT
>TRBD1|TRBV6-1
ASSELGQGGTEAF
>TRBD2|TRBV2
ASSDPGLAGIQETQY
>TRBD2|TRBV18
ASSAGGSYNEQF
>NA|TRBV6-5
ASSYCGHLH
>TRBD1|TRBV30
AWLRQGAYEQY
>NA|TRBV5-1
ASSLPSSSTDTQY
>NA|TRBV2
ATDPGGRTEAF
>TRBD2|TRBV5-4
ASSPGTSDLYEQY
>TRBD1|TRBV4-1
ASSRSGGDYGYT
>TRBD1|TRBV6-1
ASSEPGTVRNYGYT
>NA|TRBV9
ASSVVSAAFYGYT